The sequence of this T cell receptor (beta chain) was determined in a study of cytotoxic CD8 clonotypes in ibrutinib-treated CLL. Study conclusions and caveats: Clonotypes that were public were uncommon, and they contracted or stayed stable on treatment.

Concerning this clone itself: Its specificity is not known.

Profiling relied on immunoSEQ multiplex PCR, and the TCRdb table lists in-frame clones only, not all of them. This table holds around 250,000 clones, 70% found once. With 7 bases clipped from V and 10 bases from J, the junction kept 16 bases outside the gene matches. This CDR3 spans 15 amino acids. Germline V gives CDR1 MNHEY, CDR2 SVGAGI. From cryopreserved PBMCs came about 2.1 micrograms of genomic DNA used for TCR beta libraries. This sequence was found in a human donor with chronic lymphocytic leukemia. The sequencing used PBMCs, collected after 24 months of ibrutinib treatment. This rearrangement joins TRBV6-5 to TRBJ2-1, with 7 bases fitting TRBD2. CDR3 residues: CASKSSGTTHWEQFF. CDR3 nucleotide sequence: TGTGCCAGCAAAAGTTCCGGGACTACCCATTGGGAGCAGTTCTTC.